This T cell receptor (beta chain) was obtained from a study of T cell repertoires in cytomegalovirus infection. Study details: As its CMV epitopes, the study selected recently identified HLA-C-restricted and well-studied HLA-B-restricted targets. Public TCR beta signatures marked donors with CMV infection and the matching HLA. Study results and caveats: Based on cumulative public TCR beta family frequency, carriers of CMV plus the relevant HLA were identified. Dominant in the ex vivo response were TCR beta clonotypes restricted by HLA-C and specific for CMV.

The CDR3 consists of 15 residues. Germline V gene lookup returns CDR1 LNHDA and CDR2 SQIVND (reference sequence). After removal of 3 bases from V and 3 bases from J, the junction contained 6 bases not matched to a gene. A remark on this clonotype: Its antigen is unidentified.

TCRdb reprocessed the reads via MiXCR and lists one record per CDR3 protein. This table has about 110,000 distinct CDR3 sequences, approximately 28% appearing once. V is TRBV19 and J is TRBJ2-3; 7 nucleotides match TRBD2. This receptor was identified in a human donor in good health (CMV status not recorded). Some clones in this sample may be carry-over from other donors' samples. This material consisted of CD8+ T cells from cultured PBMCs, taken from culture after CMV antigen stimulation. CDR3 DNA: TGTGCCAGTAGTATCGGGGGGAGCGATACAGATACGCAGTATTTT. Its translation: CASSIGGSDTDTQYF.